Shown below are 27 T cell receptor beta chains from a single sample sequenced in a study of post-analysis software for immune sequencing data. General study results and limits: In patients, TRBV5-6, TRBV5-1 and TRBV20-1 belonged to roughly 5 TRBV segments found more frequently than in controls.

Their antigens are not known. Built from TCR beta cDNA, the libraries had unique molecular identifiers in them. One entry per CDR3 protein results from TCRdb running MiXCR on the PCR reads. In the table there are approximately 690,000 distinct CDR3 sequences, about 60% of which are singletons. Sequencing was carried out using blood. These TCRs come from a girl aged 2 to 9 with multiple sclerosis.

The V call is TRBV6-6, the J call TRBJ1-1; 9 positions agree with TRBD1. Germline CDR1 and CDR2: MNHNY and SVGAGI (reference sequence). With V trimmed by 6 bases and J by 6 bases, 8 bases remained unmatched. There are 14 residues in the CDR3. CDR3 DNA sequence: TGTGCCAGCAGCGACAGGGGGTACGAGGCTGAAGCTTTCTTT. Translation gives CASSDRGYEAEAFF.

This chain joins TRBV4-1 and TRBJ1-5, with 10 bases matching TRBD1. The CDR3 contains 16 residues. With V trimmed by 0 bases and J by 7 bases, 6 bases remained unmatched. Germline assignment: CDR1 MGHRA and CDR2 YSYEKL. CDR3 loop: CASSQEATGGSQPQHF. CDR3 nucleotide sequence: TGCGCCAGCAGCCAAGAAGCGACAGGGGGCAGCCAGCCCCAGCATTTT.

The genes are TRBV10-1 and TRBJ2-3; a weak D match, TRBD1 (6 bases). Trimming stripped 6 bases from V and 0 bases from J, with 16 bases between. This CDR3 has 16 amino acids. Germline CDR1 is WNHNN and CDR2 is SYGVQD (reference sequence). As DNA, the CDR3 is TGCGCCAGCAGCCCTTTGGGGGCCTCAAGCACAGATACGCAGTATTTT. Translated, it gives CASSPLGASSTDTQYF.

The rearrangement links TRBV7-2 to TRBJ2-4; D unclear. This CDR3 has 17 amino acids. V was trimmed by 1 base and J by 0 bases, leaving 13 bases between them. Germline CDR1 and CDR2: SGHTA and FQGNSA. CDR3 protein: CASSLDSYRIAKNIQYF. The CDR3 bases are TGTGCCAGCAGCTTAGATTCCTATAGGATAGCCAAAAACATTCAGTACTTC. The entire variable domain, with the rest obtained from reference TRBV7-2 and TRBJ2-4, is as follows: GAGVSQSPSNKVTEKGKDVELRCDPISGHTALYWYRQSLGQGLEFLIYFQGNSAPDKSGLPSDRFSAERTGGSVSTLTIQRTQQEDSAVYLCASSLDSYRIAKNIQYFGAGTRLSVL.

This clonotype was seen more than once but under ten times. The chain joins TRBV20-1 to TRBJ2-1, with 8 bases identical to TRBD2. The CDR3 length is 15 residues. CDR1 DFQATT and CDR2 SNEGSKA come from the germline V gene (reference sequence). V was clipped by 0 bases and J by 1 base; unmatched bases: 2. The chain's CDR3 is CSARDGGGSYNEQFF. The DNA of the CDR3 is TGCAGTGCTAGAGATGGCGGGGGGTCCTACAATGAGCAGTTCTTC.

This chain uses TRBV6-2 or TRBV6-3 with TRBJ2-3, with 10 bases lining up with TRBD1. J was trimmed by 2 bases and V by 6 bases; bases with no gene match: 5. CDR1 and CDR2 (germline): MNHEY, SVGEGT. The length of the CDR3 is 15 residues. The CDR3 nucleotides read TGTGCCAGCAGACGAGGGACAGGGGCCACAGATACGCAGTATTTT. This gives the protein CASRRGTGATDTQYF.

V is TRBV29-1 and J is TRBJ2-3; no clear D gene. Trimming stripped 3 bases from V and 6 bases from J, with 10 bases between. The CDR3 is 12 residues long. The germline V gene has CDR1 SQVTM and CDR2 ANQGSEA. CDR3 sequence reads: CSVDLTSDTQYF. Here the CDR3 DNA reads TGCAGCGTTGACCTCACGTCGGATACGCAGTATTTT.

The chain combines TRBV6-5 with TRBJ2-1, with 11 bases identical to TRBD2. The germline V gene has CDR1 MNHEY and CDR2 SVGAGI. This CDR3 comprises 15 residues. The ends lost 6 bases at V and 5 bases at J; junction bases unmatched: 6. The CDR3 coding sequence is TGTGCCAGCAGACAGCTAGCGGGGGGTAACAATGAGCAGTTCTTC. It translates to CASRQLAGGNNEQFF.

This clonotype was recorded a few times. V is TRBV9 and J is TRBJ2-7, with 9 bases fitting TRBD2. The CDR3 has 14 amino acids. In germline, CDR1 is SGDLS, CDR2 YYNGEE. Germline trimming cut 4 bases from V and 4 bases from J; bases unmatched to any gene: 6. This CDR3 is CASSSRLADYEQYF. CDR3 coding DNA: TGTGCCAGCAGCTCCAGACTAGCGGATTACGAGCAGTACTTC.

The chain combines TRBV7-3 with TRBJ2-4; D call uncertain. The end of the DNA aligns better with TRBJ2-7, so the J call may be wrong. The CDR3 spans 13 residues. Germline-derived CDR1 and CDR2 are SGHTA and FQGTGA. This CDR3 reads CASSLGLVNEQYF. The CDR3 DNA follows: TGTGCCAGCAGCTTAGGGCTAGTGAACGAGCAGTACTTC.

This clonotype was observed many times. V is TRBV29-1 and J is TRBJ2-7; perhaps TRBD2 as D (5 bases). This CDR3 region has 12 residues. Trimming shortened V by 4 bases and J by 2 bases, and 9 bases separated the two germline ends. The germline CDR1 and CDR2 sequences are SQVTM and ANQGSEA. The CDR3 region has the DNA TGCAGCGTTGGGACCGGGACCTACGAGCAGTACTTC. As protein: CSVGTGTYEQYF.

The chain employs TRBV10-3 and TRBJ2-7, with D perhaps matching TRBD1 (6 bases). The CDR3 is made up of 14 amino acids. CDR1 is ENHRY and CDR2 is SYGVKD in the germline V gene. Trimming left V 0 bases short and J 5 bases short, with 11 bases between. The CDR3 DNA follows: TGTGCCATCAGTGAGTCGGGGGCAAACAACGAGCAGTACTTC. It specifies CAISESGANNEQYF.

In its sample, this clonotype was seen many times. The J gene is TRBJ2-1, the V gene TRBV7-2; perhaps TRBD1 as D (6 bases). The germline V gene has CDR1 SGHTA and CDR2 FQGNSA. With 5 bases removed from V and 6 bases from J, the gap between germline ends came to 17 bases. The CDR3 has 15 amino acids. The CDR3: CASSSTWTVSNEQFF. In DNA, the CDR3 is TGTGCCAGCAGCAGTACTTGGACAGTGTCCAATGAGCAGTTCTTC.

About this clonotype: The junction shows a germline mismatch at one end, possibly a read error. The genes are TRBV6-6 and TRBJ1-1; 7 bases match TRBD1. This CDR3 contains 17 residues. CDR1 is MNHNY and CDR2 is SVGAGI in the germline V gene (reference sequence). The CDR3 spells CGSSYSTGRVGNTEAFF. DNA for the CDR3: TGTGGCAGCAGTTACTCGACAGGGCGGGTAGGGAACACTGAAGCTTTCTTT.

Only a few counts were recorded for this clonotype. The J gene is TRBJ1-1, the V gene TRBV20-1; 7 bases map to TRBD1. V gave up 5 bases and J gave up 3 bases; unmatched junction bases: 6. The V gene's germline CDR1 is DFQATT and CDR2 SNEGSKA (reference sequence). The CDR3 is made up of 13 amino acids. For the CDR3, the DNA is TGCAGTGCTCGTCGACAGGGCGACACTGAAGCTTTCTTT. Translation: CSARRQGDTEAFF.

This clonotype has a single count. The chain links TRBV29-1 to TRBJ2-3, with TRBD1 identical over 9 bases. The ends lost 7 bases at V and 4 bases at J; junction bases unmatched: 9. The length of the CDR3 is 14 residues. Germline V gene data show CDR1 as SQVTM and CDR2 as ANQGSEA. For the CDR3, the DNA is TGCAGCGCCGTGACAGGGGGACGGCCAGATACGCAGTATTTT. Translated: CSAVTGGRPDTQYF.

The chain has TRBV5-1 and TRBJ1-2; TRBD1 aligns across 8 bases. CDR3 length: 14 amino acids. V shed 4 bases, J shed 6 bases, and the junction held 8 bases outside the gene matches. From germline, CDR1 is SGHRS and CDR2 YFSETQ. The CDR3 loop is CASSTGQGGDGYTF. CDR3 DNA: TGCGCCAGCAGCACCGGACAGGGAGGGGATGGCTACACCTTC.

The sample holds a few counts of this clonotype. The chain links TRBV20-1 to TRBJ2-1; 12 bases are a match to TRBD2. There are 17 residues in the CDR3. The V segment lost 6 bases and the J segment 4 bases; nucleotides outside the gene matches: 13. Germline V lookup: CDR1 DFQATT, CDR2 SNEGSKA (reference sequence). Written as DNA, the CDR3 is TGCAGTGCCCTGACGCCTAGCGGGAGGGTAAGGTACAATGAGCAGTTCTTC. Residues: CSALTPSGRVRYNEQFF.

The chain joins TRBV7-3 to TRBJ2-1; weak D call: TRBD1 (5 bases). Trimming removed 5 bases at V and 3 bases at J, with 17 bases between. The V gene's germline CDR1 is SGHTA and CDR2 FQGTGA. The CDR3 consists of 16 residues. The CDR3 sequence is CASSPVQGSNYNEQFF. The CDR3 DNA reads as TGTGCCAGCAGCCCGGTCCAGGGCAGCAACTACAATGAGCAGTTCTTC.

The chain employs TRBV11-1 and TRBJ2-3; D call uncertain. This CDR3 region has 12 residues. V was clipped by 4 bases and J by 8 bases, with 10 bases between them. In germline, CDR1 is SGHAT, CDR2 FQDESV (reference sequence). This chain's CDR3 is CASSSVLGTQYF. The CDR3 nucleotides are TGTGCCAGCAGCTCGGTTTTAGGTACGCAGTATTTT.

This clonotype was seen a single time. The rearrangement uses TRBV20-1 and TRBJ2-5, with 8 positions matching TRBD1. CDR3 length: 14 amino acids. Germline V gene sequence: CDR1 DFQATT, CDR2 SNEGSKA (reference sequence). With 6 bases clipped from V and 4 bases from J, the junction kept 10 bases outside the gene matches. The CDR3 DNA is TGCAGTGCGGGAGGATACAGGGGGTTAGAGACCCAGTACTTC. This sequence encodes CSAGGYRGLETQYF.

In nucleotides, the CDR3 is TGTGCCAGCAGTTTGGGCAATCCAACCACAGATACGCAGTATTTT. Residues: CASSLGNPTTDTQYF. This rearrangement joins TRBV12-3 or TRBV12-4 to TRBJ2-3; the D is unclear. V dropped 3 bases and J dropped 2 bases, with 12 bases sitting between them. CDR3 size: 15 residues.

This clonotype was recorded a few times. CDR3 amino acids: CASSFPQGARGYTF. The CDR3 DNA sequence: TGTGCCAGCAGTTTCCCACAGGGGGCGAGAGGCTACACCTTC. The rearrangement uses TRBV6-6 and TRBJ1-2; 9 nucleotides line up with TRBD1. After removal of 4 bases from V and 8 bases from J, the junction contained 8 bases not matched to a gene. Germline assignment: CDR1 MNHNY and CDR2 SVGAGI (reference sequence). The CDR3 is 14 residues long.

The chain uses TRBV7-2 and TRBJ2-7; 7 positions agree with TRBD1. Germline V gene data show CDR1 as SGHTA and CDR2 as FQGNSA. This CDR3 spans 15 amino acids. V dropped 1 base and J dropped 3; count of bases not matched to a gene: 6. The CDR3 is CASSLVGQTFYEQYF. In DNA, the CDR3 is TGTGCCAGCAGCTTAGTGGGACAGACCTTCTACGAGCAGTACTTC.

This clonotype was observed a handful of times. The J gene is TRBJ2-1, the V gene TRBV27; 7 bases match TRBD2. The CDR3 length is 14 residues. The V gene's germline CDR1 is MNHEY and CDR2 SMNVEV (reference sequence). Trimming removed 8 bases from V and 9 bases from J; junction bases left unmatched: 13. Here the CDR3 DNA reads TGTGCCAGCGGGGTACGTGGCGGGAGTTTTGAGCAGTTCTTC. Encoded protein: CASGVRGGSFEQFF.

The chain has TRBV12-3 or TRBV12-4 and TRBJ2-3, with 9 positions matching TRBD2. V shed 6 bases, J shed 4 bases, and the junction held 11 bases outside the gene matches. The CDR3 extends over 16 amino acids. In DNA, the CDR3 is TGTGCCAGCAGCCTTCTTCCGGGACTAGCCTCAGATACGCAGTATTTT. The encoded protein is CASSLLPGLASDTQYF.

This clonotype was observed a handful of times. The genes are TRBV12-3 or TRBV12-4 and TRBJ1-2; TRBD1 aligns across 7 bases. The J segment lost 2 bases and the V segment lost 8 bases, leaving 5 bases of the junction unmatched. The CDR3 consists of 13 residues. The CDR3 region is CASGVQGNYGYTF. The CDR3 DNA follows: TGTGCCAGCGGTGTACAGGGGAACTATGGCTACACCTTC.